The 8 T cell receptor beta chains presented below share a single source sample, sequenced in a study of T cells in Graves' hyperthyroidism and ophthalmopathy. Amplification targeted TCR beta CDR3 regions from RNA transcripts. RT-PCR in the first round (using the HTBI primer set) targeted the TCR CDR3. TCRdb ran MiXCR on the multiplex PCR reads and lists one entry per CDR3 protein. The data hold under 550,000 distinct CDR3 sequences, with just under 20% observed a single time. Sample: blood. The receptors were sampled from a man in his forties with Graves' ophthalmopathy.

This clonotype was counted a few times. This chain connects TRBV6-2 or TRBV6-3 to TRBJ2-7; either TRBD1 or TRBD2 may supply D (5 bases each). This CDR3 comprises 14 residues. Germline assignment: CDR1 MNHEY and CDR2 SVGEGT. Trimming stripped 5 bases from V and 4 bases from J, with 15 bases between. The CDR3 DNA reads TGTGCCAGCAGTGGAGACAGACGCGGGTACGAGCAGTACTTC. Protein product: CASSGDRRGYEQYF.

This clonotype was counted only a few times. The V gene is TRBV6-1, the J gene TRBJ1-2; 9 bases align to TRBD1. CDR3 length: 14 residues. Germline assignment: CDR1 MNHNS and CDR2 SASEGT. V lost 6 bases and J lost 3; bases outside the gene matches: 5. The CDR3 reads CASRTGGTDYGYTF. In nucleotides, the CDR3 is TGTGCCAGCAGGACAGGGGGGACAGACTATGGCTACACCTTC.

This rearrangement joins TRBV5-1 to TRBJ2-5, with D perhaps matching TRBD2 (5 bases). Germline CDR1 and CDR2: SGHRS and YFSETQ. The CDR3 loop spans 14 amino acids. Trimming left V 4 bases short and J 0 bases short, with 10 bases between. The CDR3 sequence is CASSEGDYQETQYF. The CDR3 DNA is TGCGCCAGCAGCGAGGGAGACTACCAAGAGACCCAGTACTTC.

This clonotype was counted between two and nine times. The V and J genes are TRBV2 and TRBJ2-3; the D gene is possibly TRBD1 (5 bases). The germline CDR1 and CDR2 sequences are SNHLY and FYNNEI. With 8 bases removed from V and 0 bases from J, the gap between germline ends came to 12 bases. This CDR3 is 14 amino acids long. The chain's CDR3 is CASSRQPSTDTQYF. The CDR3 region has the DNA TGTGCCAGCTCACGACAGCCTAGCACAGATACGCAGTATTTT. Supplemented by reference TRBV2 and TRBJ2-3, the full variable domain reads EPEVTQTPSHQVTQMGQEVILRCVPISNHLYFYWYRQILGQKVEFLVSFYNNEISEKSEIFDDQFSVERPDGSNFTLKIRSTKLEDSAMYFCASSRQPSTDTQYFGPGTRLTVL.

This clonotype was seen a few times. The DNA for the CDR3 is TGTGCCAGCAGCCAAGGGTATTTATACGAGCAGTACTTC. As protein: CASSQGYLYEQYF. The chain recombines TRBV6-2 or TRBV6-3 with TRBJ2-7; D remains ambiguous. The CDR3 is 13 residues long. CDR1 is MNHEY, CDR2 SVGEGT, per germline. The V gene lost 6 bases and the J gene lost 4 bases, with 13 bases spanning the gap.

This clonotype was observed a handful of times. One end of the junction fails to match germline, which may point to a read error. The genes are TRBV15 and TRBJ2-2, with TRBD2 matching over 7 bases. The CDR3 contains 18 residues. Germline V gene lookup returns CDR1 LNHNV and CDR2 YYDKDF (reference sequence). CDR3 DNA sequence: TGTGCCACCGGCAGAGATTTTCTTGGGGGGGGGAACACCGGGGAGCTGTTTTTT. Translation gives CATGRDFLGGGNTGELFF. The whole variable domain, remainder taken from reference TRBV15 and TRBJ2-2, is DAMVIQNPRYQVTQFGKPVTLSCSQTLNHNVMYWYQQKSSQAPKLLFHYYDKDFNNEADTPDNFQSRRPNTSFCFLDIRSPGLGDTAMYLCATGRDFLGGGNTGELFFGEGSRLTVL.

Ten or more counts support this clonotype. The rearrangement joins TRBV6-1 to TRBJ2-7; D uncertain. The CDR3 is 12 amino acids. Trimming took off 0 bases at V and 6 bases at J, with 6 bases between the two ends. Germline CDR1 is MNHNS and CDR2 is SASEGT. Here the CDR3 reads CASSEARGEQYF. As DNA, the CDR3 is TGTGCCAGCAGTGAAGCTCGTGGCGAGCAGTACTTC.

The gene calls are TRBV11-2 and TRBJ2-7; D ambiguous. V lost 2 bases and J 1 base, leaving 12 bases between the germline ends. This CDR3 comprises 15 residues. CDR1 is SGHAT and CDR2 is FQNNGV in the germline V gene. Here the CDR3 reads CASSLTGVTSYEQYF. The CDR3 nucleotides are TGTGCCAGCAGCTTAACCGGAGTCACATCCTACGAGCAGTACTTC.